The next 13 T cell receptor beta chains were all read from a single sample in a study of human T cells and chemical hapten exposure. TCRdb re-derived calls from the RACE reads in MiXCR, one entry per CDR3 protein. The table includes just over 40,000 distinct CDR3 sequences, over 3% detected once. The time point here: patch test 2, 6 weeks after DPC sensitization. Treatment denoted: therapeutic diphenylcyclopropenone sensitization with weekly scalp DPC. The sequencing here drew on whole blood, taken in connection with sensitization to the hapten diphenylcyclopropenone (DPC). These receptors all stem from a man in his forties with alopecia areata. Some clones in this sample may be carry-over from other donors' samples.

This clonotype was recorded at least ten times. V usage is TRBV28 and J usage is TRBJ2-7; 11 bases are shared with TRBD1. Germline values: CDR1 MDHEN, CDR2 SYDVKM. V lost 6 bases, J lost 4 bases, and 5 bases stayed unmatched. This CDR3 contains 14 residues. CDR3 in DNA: TGTGCCAGCAGGTCTGGACAGGGGGCATACGAGCAGTACTTC. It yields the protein CASRSGQGAYEQYF.

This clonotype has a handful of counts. CDR3 region: CASSPYRVRGIEEKLFF. Here the CDR3 DNA reads TGTGCCAGCAGTCCCTACAGGGTCAGGGGGATTGAGGAAAAACTGTTTTTT. V gene TRBV12-3 or TRBV12-4 combines with J gene TRBJ1-4; 7 bases map to TRBD1. CDR3 length: 17 residues. The junction had 17 bases not matched to a gene; V was cut back by 5 bases and J by 8 bases.

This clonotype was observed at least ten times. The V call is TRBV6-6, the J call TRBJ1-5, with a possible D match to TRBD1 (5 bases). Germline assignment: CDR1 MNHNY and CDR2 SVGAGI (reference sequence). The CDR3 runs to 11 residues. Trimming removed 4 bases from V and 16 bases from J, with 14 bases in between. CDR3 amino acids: CASSLGDLQHF. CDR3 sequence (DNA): TGTGCCAGCAGTTTGGGGGACCTCCAACATTTT.

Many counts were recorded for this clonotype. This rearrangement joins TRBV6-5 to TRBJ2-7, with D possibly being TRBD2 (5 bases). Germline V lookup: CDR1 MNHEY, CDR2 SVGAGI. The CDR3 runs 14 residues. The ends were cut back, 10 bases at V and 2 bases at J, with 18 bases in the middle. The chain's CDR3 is CATNRKGRPYEQYF. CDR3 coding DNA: TGTGCCACCAATAGAAAAGGGAGACCCTACGAGCAGTACTTC.

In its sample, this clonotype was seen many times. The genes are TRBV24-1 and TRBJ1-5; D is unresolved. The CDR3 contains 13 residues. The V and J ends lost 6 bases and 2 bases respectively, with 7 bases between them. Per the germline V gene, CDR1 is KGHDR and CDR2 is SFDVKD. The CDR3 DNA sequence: TGTGCCACCAGTATTGGCGGCAATCAGCCCCAGCATTTT. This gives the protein CATSIGGNQPQHF.

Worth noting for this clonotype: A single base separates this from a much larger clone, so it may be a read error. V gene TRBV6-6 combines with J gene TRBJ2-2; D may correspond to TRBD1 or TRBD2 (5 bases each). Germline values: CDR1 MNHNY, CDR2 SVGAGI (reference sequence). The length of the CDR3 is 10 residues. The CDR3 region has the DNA TGTACCAGCAGACGAGGGGAACTGTTTTTT. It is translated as CTSRRGELFF.

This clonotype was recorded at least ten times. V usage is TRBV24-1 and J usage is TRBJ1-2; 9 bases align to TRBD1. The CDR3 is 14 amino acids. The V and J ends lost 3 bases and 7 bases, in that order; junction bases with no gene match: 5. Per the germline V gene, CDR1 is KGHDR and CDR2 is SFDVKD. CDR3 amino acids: CATSDHGTGFGYTF. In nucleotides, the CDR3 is TGTGCCACCAGTGATCACGGGACAGGGTTTGGCTACACCTTC.

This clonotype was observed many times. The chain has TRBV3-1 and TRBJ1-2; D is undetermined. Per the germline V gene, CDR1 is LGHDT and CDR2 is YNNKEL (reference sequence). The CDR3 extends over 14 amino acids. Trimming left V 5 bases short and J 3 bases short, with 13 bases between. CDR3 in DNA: TGTGCCAGCAGCGATTCTAGTGGGTACTATGGCTACACCTTC. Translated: CASSDSSGYYGYTF.

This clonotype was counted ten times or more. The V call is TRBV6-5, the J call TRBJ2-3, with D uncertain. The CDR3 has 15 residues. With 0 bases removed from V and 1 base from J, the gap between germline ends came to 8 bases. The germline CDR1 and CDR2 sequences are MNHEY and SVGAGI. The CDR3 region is CASSYSEPRTDTQYF. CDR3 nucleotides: TGTGCCAGCAGTTACTCAGAGCCTCGCACAGATACGCAGTATTTT.

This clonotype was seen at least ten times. In DNA form, the CDR3 reads TGTGCCAGCAACCGCGTCGGGGGCTACGAGCAGTACTTC. It is translated as CASNRVGGYEQYF. V gene TRBV25-1 combines with J gene TRBJ2-7; tentatively, D is TRBD2 (6 bases). From germline, CDR1 is MGHDK and CDR2 SYGVNS. This CDR3 comprises 13 residues. Trimming removed 7 bases at V and 3 bases at J, with 13 bases between.

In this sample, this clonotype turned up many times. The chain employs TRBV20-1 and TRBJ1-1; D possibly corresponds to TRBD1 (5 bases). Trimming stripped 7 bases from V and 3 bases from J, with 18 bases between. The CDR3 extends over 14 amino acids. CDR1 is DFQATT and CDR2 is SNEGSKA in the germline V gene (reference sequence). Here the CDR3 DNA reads TGCAGTGGGGTCAGGGAGGGGTTGGACACTGAAGCTTTCTTT. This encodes CSGVREGLDTEAFF.

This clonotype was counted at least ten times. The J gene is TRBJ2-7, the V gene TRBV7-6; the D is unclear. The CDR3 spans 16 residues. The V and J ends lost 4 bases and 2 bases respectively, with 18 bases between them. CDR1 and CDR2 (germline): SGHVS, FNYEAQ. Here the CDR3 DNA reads TGTGCCAGCAGCTCCCGAGGCAGGCGAACTACCTACGAGCAGTACTTC. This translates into CASSSRGRRTTYEQYF.

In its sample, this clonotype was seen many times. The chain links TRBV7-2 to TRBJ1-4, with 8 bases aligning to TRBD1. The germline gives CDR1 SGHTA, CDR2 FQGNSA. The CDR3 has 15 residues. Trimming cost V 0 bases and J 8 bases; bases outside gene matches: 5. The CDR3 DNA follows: TGTGCCAGCAGCTTAGCGGCCAGGGGGCGCGAAAAACTGTTTTTT. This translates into CASSLAARGREKLFF. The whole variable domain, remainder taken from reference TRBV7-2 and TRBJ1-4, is GAGVSQSPSNKVTEKGKDVELRCDPISGHTALYWYRQSLGQGLEFLIYFQGNSAPDKSGLPSDRFSAERTGGSVSTLTIQRTQQEDSAVYLCASSLAARGREKLFFGSGTQLSVL.